Given below is one T cell receptor (beta chain) in context. No antigen is known for it. Base qualities are not at hand, and no much larger clone is one base apart. This same CDR3 is encoded by further DNA sequences in the sample. Using the deep immunoSEQ assay, multiplex PCR amplified TCR CDR3 regions from genomic DNA. Genomic DNA extracted from each cell subset was distributed evenly over all wells of several immunoSEQ 96-well plates, and each plate served as one replicate. Each replicate PCR for sorted subsets received about 220 ng genomic DNA, equal to roughly 30,000 T cell genomes. Purified libraries were quantified with a Qubit 3.0 fluorometer, sized on a Bioanalyzer 2100, and re-quantified with the KAPA Library Quantification kit. Every immunoSEQ 96-well plate was sequenced on a separate single-read 150-cycle Illumina NextSeq 550 flow cell. In the original analysis: Because the immunoSEQ output included only junctional sequences and no quality scores, the filtering could not be the same as the filtering used for full-length reads. To assign V/J genes and CDR3, sequences were annotated against IMGT germline references using PyIR, a Python wrapper for IgBLAST v1.9. Reads were filtered out if the reads had weak V/J assignments (E-value above 1e-6), no CDR3, stop codons, out-of-frame junctions, or ambiguous translated residues. V3J clonotypes were defined by identical inferred V gene, J gene, and CDR3 amino acid sequence. Percentage overlap between repertoires was calculated by dividing the number of shared unique clonotypes by the size of the smaller repertoire. Richness of each repertoire was evaluated using RTK rarefaction, the Chao1 estimator, and Recon v2.1 estimates of unobserved clonotypes. For all TCRbeta clonotypes obtained by the gDNA method from a few donors, generation probabilities were computed with OLGA. TCRdb limited this immuneACCESS table to in-frame rearrangements with V and J called. A share of clones is missing; checked studies link under half to unresolved V genes, and the rest is unexplained. The D gene and trimming were derived from the DNA, and the V and J assignments and clone size from that table. The table for this sample lists around 1.9 million clones; approximately 94% of them were counted only once. The top ten constitute 1.5% to 2% of the sample.

For the CD8 naive samples, CD45RO-negative cells were positively selected for CCR7, yielding a CD45RA+CCR7+ population from which TemRA cells were excluded. The donors were healthy, HIV-negative adults who had no recently reported acute infections or vaccinations. Every donor was a Caucasian adult living in Nashville, Tennessee, USA. Blood was collected by leukapheresis, and PBMCs were isolated by Ficoll-Histopaque density gradient centrifugation and then cryopreserved in liquid nitrogen vapor phase. Analytical flow cytometry was used to check the purity and quantity of every magnetically sorted T cell population. Each sorted fraction had its genomic DNA isolated and then quantified by UV absorbance on a Nanodrop 2000c. This record comes from a study of shared clonotypes between healthy human individuals (TCRdb year 2020). About the full investigation: The cohort included a few men and a couple of women between 18 and 49 years of age. To estimate repertoire size and how much clonotype sharing occurs between individuals, the study deeply sequenced the blood TCR repertoires of several healthy adults. Per donor, leukapheresis produced somewhere between about 0.94 and 10 billion PBMCs. For each donor, CD4 naive and CD4 memory were each given three plates, CD8 naive was given two plates, and CD8 memory was given one plate. To increase sequencing depth and limit assay-specific biases, TCR repertoire library preparation and sequencing were carried out by different laboratories using diverse techniques.

Taken from cysteine to phenylalanine, the CDR3 has 11 residues. Only CDR3 DNA is held: 33 bases, read in frame from base 1. CDR1 and CDR2, per the germline V gene, are LGHNT and FRNRAP. V lost 6 bases and J lost 0 bases; the stretch between them is 2 bases long. The paper's findings and limits, for the study overall: Sampling was restricted to blood, and TCR repertoires in tissue are likely to differ from TCR repertoires in blood. Clonotypes shared by all four sorted-subset donors showed higher generation probabilities than non-shared clonotypes. When a few donors were compared, the shared fraction of clonotypes was roughly 5% for naive CD4, approximately 3.3% for naive CD8, 2.3% for memory CD4, and around 0.37% for memory CD8. Naive subsets generally had larger estimated clonotype richness than memory subsets did. Because the study included a small number of donors, the genetic and exposure-history diversity represented was limited. Based on pairwise subsampling, the degree of clonotype sharing among donors was expected to be affected by sequencing depth. Rarefaction of sorted-subset datasets indicated incomplete sequencing despite the large sequencing depth.

Sample: naive CD8+ T cells from PBMCs. What the cell subset or site label conveys for this sample: CD45RA+CCR7+. The chain couples TRBV12-5 to TRBJ1-1; the D gene remains uncertain. The sequence was obtained from a man between 18 and 35 years old in good health. Some clones in this sample may be carry-over from other donors' samples. The CDR3 corresponds to CASGLNTEAFF. The DNA sequence follows: TGTGCTAGTGGATTGAACACTGAAGCTTTCTTT.